A selection of T cell receptor beta chains follows, all from one sample in a study of CD8 T cells in ankylosing spondylitis. MiXCR was run by TCRdb on the 5' RACE reads, yielding one entry per CDR3 protein. The sample consists of 150,000 to 200,000 distinct CDR3 sequences, roughly 13% of them appearing once. The sequenced sample consisted of blood, either unsorted or a sorted T cell fraction (not recorded which). These TCRs come from a female donor with ankylosing spondylitis or in good health (not recorded which). Each CDR3 is given with its conserved first and last residue. Part of the rows lack a size; the others show once, few, many or a class for expanded clones.

cdr3_length v_call clone_size cdr3_aa
16 TRBV20-1 many CSARDLGLAYQETQYF
15 TRBV18 few CASSPDRTGGFGYTF
16 TRBV12-3/TRBV12-4 many CASSLLGERNTGELFF
16 TRBV6-5 many CASSSDAGHQNEKLFF
13 TRBV11-2 NA CASSLRGGKTQYF
15 TRBV6-5 many CASSTRGGSNQPQHF
14 TRBV28 few CASSLMASSTEAFF
13 TRBV6-1 few CASRNRGGNEQFF
15 TRBV5-6 few CASSLWSRDSYEQYF
15 TRBV5-6 NA CASSQGQFSYNEQFF
16 TRBV5-1 many CASSLGGLAGANEQFF
12 TRBV28 NA CASTGGVRGAFF
15 TRBV29-1 few CSVALTGVGANVLTF
13 TRBV15 many CATSSYINSPLHF
15 TRBV19 NA CASAGGHTITGELFF
20 TRBV12-3/TRBV12-4 many CASIQGRGRAVLSSYNEQFF
18 TRBV11-2 few CASSSEKLDSSSTDTQYF
12 TRBV12-3/TRBV12-4 many CASSSTGGEQFF
12 TRBV20-1 few CSVAGPSYEQYF
16 TRBV7-2 NA CASSFPAGRRNSPLHF
13 TRBV7-2 NA CASSPGPFQPQHF
16 TRBV7-9 few CASSLSGVVGNQPQHF
13 TRBV15 NA CATSWDVSYEQYF
16 TRBV5-1 many CASSLGLAGAYNEQFF
12 TRBV7-2 many CASSLLSREQYF
14 TRBV5-1 many CASSLSSTTYEQYF
16 TRBV2 NA CASSPMTTGRNQPQHF
18 TRBV7-8 many CASSFLASGYPSTDTQYF
14 TRBV12-3/TRBV12-4 many CASSLGMAADTQYF
17 TRBV7-3 many CASSLYPKGSKGETQYF
13 TRBV7-9 few CAGGTSGSHEQYF
18 TRBV7-3 few CASSLTMRLAGGPSEQFF
21 TRBV21-1 many CASSKGSLGTSAKWGYNEQFF
16 TRBV29-1 few CSVEDELAGGPGELFF
12 TRBV9 NA CASSGDVETQYF
14 TRBV4-2 few CASSQGGDYNEQFF
16 TRBV24-1 many CATSLTGGAGTDTQYF
14 TRBV5-6 many CASSWAGNLREQYF